The 15 T cell receptor beta chains presented below share a single source sample, sequenced in a study of T cell repertoires in cytomegalovirus infection. The antigens these receptors bind are not known. MiXCR was run by TCRdb on the reads, yielding one entry per CDR3 protein. The sample includes about 900,000 distinct CDR3 sequences, less than 40% of them seen just once. Material: cultured CD8+ T cells from PBMCs, obtained from culture after CMV antigen stimulation. These receptors were collected from a human donor in good health (CMV status not recorded). Some clones in this sample may be carry-over from other donors' samples.

V is TRBV7-2 and J is TRBJ2-3, with 7 positions matching TRBD2. The CDR3 length is 18 residues. Trimming cost V 5 bases and J 5 bases; bases outside gene matches: 19. The germline gives CDR1 SGHTA, CDR2 FQGNSA. CDR3 bases: TGTGCCAGCAGCCCCACAGTGGGGGACTACAAGAGTTTAGATACGCAGTATTTT. This sequence encodes CASSPTVGDYKSLDTQYF.

This clonotype was observed many times. A junction boundary mismatches the germline segment, possibly from a read error. J is TRBJ2-5 and V is TRBV7-8; no clear D. CDR1 is SGHVS and CDR2 is FQNEAQ in the germline V gene. This CDR3 region has 10 residues. The DNA of the CDR3 is TGTGCCAGCAGCTTTCCAGATTCTCACTTC. It encodes CASSFPDSHF.

The rearrangement links TRBV15 to TRBJ1-5; no clear D gene. The CDR3 has 17 residues. The germline V and J ends were trimmed by 1 base and 6 bases, with 19 bases remaining between them. CDR1 and CDR2 from the germline V gene are LNHNV and YYDKDF (reference sequence). The CDR3 DNA reads as TGTGCCACCAGCAGAGGGGTTAACGCCCAAGTGGGTCAGCCCCAGCATTTT. Amino acids: CATSRGVNAQVGQPQHF.

This clonotype was detected many times. The chain couples TRBV7-2 to TRBJ1-2, with D unresolved. The CDR3 totals 13 residues. The V gene's germline CDR1 is SGHTA and CDR2 FQGNSA. V lost 3 bases, J lost 4 bases, and 9 bases lay in between. CDR3 loop: CASSFPGFYGYTF. The CDR3, as DNA: TGTGCCAGCAGCTTCCCAGGATTCTATGGCTACACCTTC.

The chain uses TRBV5-6 and TRBJ2-1; no clear D gene. CDR3 length equals 10 residues. Germline V gene lookup returns CDR1 SGHDT and CDR2 YYEEEE. The ends were cut back, 9 bases at V and 9 bases at J, with 10 bases in the middle. The CDR3 DNA reads TGTGCCATCGGGCGAGGTGAGCAGTTCTTC. It yields the protein CAIGRGEQFF.

The rearrangement links TRBV3-1 to TRBJ2-1; TRBD2 matches at 7 bases. The CDR3 has 17 amino acids. With V trimmed by 1 base and J by 4 bases, 10 bases remained unmatched. Germline V gene lookup returns CDR1 LGHDT and CDR2 YNNKEL (reference sequence). The CDR3: CASSQAAGEPIYNEQFF. CDR3 coding DNA: TGTGCCAGCAGCCAAGCGGCGGGGGAGCCCATATACAATGAGCAGTTCTTC.

The rearrangement uses TRBV24-1 and TRBJ1-5; the D gene is possibly TRBD1 (5 bases). V shed 4 bases and J shed 0 bases, with 15 bases lying between them. The CDR3 runs 17 residues. In germline, CDR1 is KGHDR, CDR2 SFDVKD. CDR3 sequence reads: CATSESQGGNSNQPQHF. CDR3 DNA: TGTGCCACCAGTGAGTCCCAGGGCGGCAATAGCAATCAGCCCCAGCATTTT.

V gene TRBV27 combines with J gene TRBJ2-1; 8 bases are shared with TRBD1. The germline gives CDR1 MNHEY, CDR2 SMNVEV (reference sequence). V shed 6 bases, J shed 6 bases, and the junction held 16 bases outside the gene matches. This CDR3 comprises 17 residues. DNA of the CDR3: TGTGCCAGCAGCCACGGCTCGGACAGGGCTGTCGTCAATGAGCAGTTCTTC. This sequence encodes CASSHGSDRAVVNEQFF.

This clonotype turned up a few times. The genes are TRBV9 and TRBJ2-5, with 9 bases identical to TRBD2. Looked up from germline, CDR1 is SGDLS and CDR2 is YYNGEE. The CDR3 totals 15 residues. Trimming took 1 base from V and 4 from J; bases not matched to a gene: 5. This chain's CDR3 is CASSVLAGRGETQYF. CDR3 in DNA: TGTGCCAGCAGCGTACTAGCGGGGAGGGGAGAGACCCAGTACTTC.

CDR3 sequence: CASSSDRQPQHF. CDR3 DNA: TGTGCCAGCAGCTCAGACCGGCAGCCCCAGCATTTT. The rearrangement uses TRBV7-9 and TRBJ1-5, with D unclear. V lost 4 bases, J lost 7 bases, and 8 bases lay in between. CDR1 and CDR2 from the germline V gene are SEHNR and FQNEAQ (reference sequence). The CDR3 covers 12 residues.

V gene TRBV27 combines with J gene TRBJ2-1; TRBD2 agrees at 12 bases. Germline CDR1 MNHEY, CDR2 SMNVEV (reference sequence). The CDR3 is 16 amino acids. V lost 7 bases, J lost 3 bases, and 7 bases stayed unmatched. DNA of the CDR3: TGTGCCAGCACCACCCCGACTAGCGGGGGCTACAATGAGCAGTTCTTC. Translating it yields CASTTPTSGGYNEQFF.

The chain is built from TRBV5-5 and TRBJ2-1; 7 bases line up with TRBD1. Germline V lookup: CDR1 SGHKS, CDR2 YYEKEE (reference sequence). CDR3 length: 18 residues. The trim removed 4 bases at V and 0 bases at J, leaving 13 bases unmatched. CDR3 loop: CASSPRIRGLPSYNEQFF. The CDR3 DNA sequence: TGTGCCAGCAGCCCTAGGATTAGGGGGCTACCCTCCTACAATGAGCAGTTCTTC.

The V call is TRBV5-6, the J call TRBJ2-7, with no clear D. The CDR3 totals 14 residues. Germline loops: CDR1 SGHDT, CDR2 YYEEEE. V lost 4 bases and J 4 bases, leaving 15 bases between the germline ends. This chain's CDR3 is CASSGVGLYYEQYV. CDR3 coding DNA: TGTGCCAGCAGCGGGGTAGGCCTCTATTACGAGCAGTACGTC.

This clonotype has only a few counts. V is TRBV5-1 and J is TRBJ1-2, with 10 nucleotides matching TRBD1. The CDR3 is made up of 16 amino acids. The trim removed 4 bases at V and 2 bases at J, leaving 8 bases unmatched. Germline V CDR1 and CDR2: SGHRS, YFSETQ. The CDR3 loop reads CASSPVTGGGNYGYTF. The CDR3 nucleotides are TGCGCCAGCAGCCCCGTGACAGGGGGCGGCAACTATGGCTACACCTTC. The full variable domain, with the rest looked up from reference TRBV5-1 and TRBJ1-2, is KAGVTQTPRYLIKTRGQQVTLSCSPISGHRSVSWYQQTPGQGLQFLFEYFSETQRNKGNFPGRFSGRQFSNSRSEMNVSTLELGDSALYLCASSPVTGGGNYGYTFGSGTRLTVV.

CDR3 region: CASSSGDSPLHF. The CDR3 DNA follows: TGTGCCAGCAGTTCCGGGGATTCACCCCTCCACTTT. V is TRBV6-5 and J is TRBJ1-6; no definite D call. V was cut by 4 bases and J by 8 bases, with 6 bases left in between. Germline assignment: CDR1 MNHEY and CDR2 SVGAGI. This CDR3 has 12 amino acids.